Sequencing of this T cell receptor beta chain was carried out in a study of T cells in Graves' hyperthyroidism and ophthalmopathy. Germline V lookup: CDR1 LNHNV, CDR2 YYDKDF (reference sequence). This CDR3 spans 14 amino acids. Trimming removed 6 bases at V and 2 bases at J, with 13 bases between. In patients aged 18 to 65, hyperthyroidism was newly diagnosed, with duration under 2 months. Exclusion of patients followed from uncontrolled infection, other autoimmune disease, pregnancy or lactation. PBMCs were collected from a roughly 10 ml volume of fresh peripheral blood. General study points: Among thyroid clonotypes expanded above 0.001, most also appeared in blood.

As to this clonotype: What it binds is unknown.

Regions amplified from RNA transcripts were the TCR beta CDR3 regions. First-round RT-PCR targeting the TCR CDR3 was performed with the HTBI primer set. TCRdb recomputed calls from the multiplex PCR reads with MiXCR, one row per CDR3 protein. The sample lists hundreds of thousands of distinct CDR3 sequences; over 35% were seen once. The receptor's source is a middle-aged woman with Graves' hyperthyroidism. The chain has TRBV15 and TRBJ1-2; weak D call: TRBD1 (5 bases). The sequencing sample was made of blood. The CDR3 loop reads CATRQDSNNYGYTF. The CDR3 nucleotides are TGTGCCACCAGGCAAGACAGCAACAACTATGGCTACACCTTC.